The 29 T cell receptor beta chains below come from one sample, sequenced in a study of naive and memory T cell subsets. An equimolar mix of two oligonucleotides served as the beta constant-region primer for TRBC1 and TRBC2. One entry per CDR3 protein results from TCRdb running MiXCR on the UMI-ligation and nested PCR reads. Here the sample spans around 160,000 distinct CDR3 sequences, about 18% being singletons. Sequencing was carried out using naive CD4+ T cells from blood. The receptors were sampled from a human donor in good health.

In its sample, this clonotype was seen a few times. The V and J genes are TRBV27 and TRBJ1-2, with TRBD1 matching over 9 bases. V trimming: 4 bases; J trimming: 3 bases; junction bases outside the gene matches: 3. Germline CDR1 and CDR2: MNHEY and SMNVEV (reference sequence). The CDR3 is 14 residues long. The CDR3 spells CASSSGTGYYGYTF. The CDR3 DNA sequence: TGTGCCAGCAGTTCCGGGACAGGGTACTATGGCTACACCTTC.

In this sample, this clonotype turned up a few times. The chain couples TRBV4-2 to TRBJ2-5, with a weak D call TRBD1 (6 bases). The germline V and J ends were trimmed by 1 base and 4 bases, with 13 bases remaining between them. The CDR3 is 15 residues long. The germline CDR1 and CDR2 sequences are LGHNA and YNFKEQ. The DNA of the CDR3 is TGTGCCAGCAGCCAAGTGCGTGGGGGCGTAGAGACCCAGTACTTC. It yields the protein CASSQVRGGVETQYF.

The chain is built from TRBV18 and TRBJ2-7, with no clear D. CDR1 and CDR2 from the germline V gene are KGHSH and LQKENI. The CDR3 consists of 16 residues. Trimming shortened V by 5 bases and J by 2 bases, and 19 bases separated the two germline ends. Here the CDR3 DNA reads TGTGCCAGCTCAACAATGAGTCGACCTACTACCTACGAGCAGTACTTC. Its translation is CASSTMSRPTTYEQYF.

The V call is TRBV3-1, the J call TRBJ1-2; tentative D call: TRBD1 (5 bases). Trimming stripped 0 bases from V and 5 bases from J, with 19 bases between. The CDR3 spans 17 residues. The germline CDR1 and CDR2 sequences are LGHDT and YNNKEL (reference sequence). The CDR3 sequence: CASSQELSLRGAYGYTF. As DNA, the CDR3 is TGTGCCAGCAGCCAAGAACTTAGCTTGCGTGGGGCTTATGGCTACACCTTC.

This clonotype was recorded only once. The DNA for the CDR3 is TGTGCCAGCAGGAAGACAGGGTACGAGCAGTACTTC. It codes for CASRKTGYEQYF. This chain joins TRBV6-2 or TRBV6-3 and TRBJ2-7; 7 bases are a match to TRBD1. CDR1 is MNHEY and CDR2 is SVGEGT in the germline V gene. This CDR3 is built from 12 residues. Germline trimming cut 6 bases from V and 4 bases from J; bases unmatched to any gene: 3.

V and J are TRBV2 and TRBJ1-2; no clear D gene. The CDR3 extends over 15 amino acids. Germline lookup yields CDR1 SNHLY and CDR2 FYNNEI. V was clipped by 3 bases and J by 2 bases, with 13 bases between them. The CDR3 protein is CASSDKGRLNYGYTF. CDR3 DNA: TGTGCCAGCAGTGATAAGGGTAGACTGAACTATGGCTACACCTTC.

J is TRBJ2-1 and V is TRBV20-1; 11 bases align to TRBD2. Germline V CDR1 and CDR2: DFQATT, SNEGSKA (reference sequence). Unmatched junction bases numbered 10, after V lost 6 bases and J lost 6 bases. This CDR3 contains 15 residues. CDR3 protein: CSASPGLAVTNEQFF. CDR3 nucleotides: TGCAGTGCCTCCCCGGGACTAGCGGTTACCAATGAGCAGTTCTTC.

This clonotype came up a few times. The chain couples TRBV29-1 to TRBJ2-2; the D call may be TRBD1 or TRBD2 (5 bases each). The CDR3 is made up of 15 amino acids. The V gene's germline CDR1 is SQVTM and CDR2 ANQGSEA. Trimming took 0 bases from V and 1 from J, leaving 9 bases between them. The CDR3 loop reads CSVEEGPLNTGELFF. The CDR3 nucleotides are TGCAGCGTTGAAGAGGGACCGCTGAACACCGGGGAGCTGTTTTTT.

With respect to this clonotype: Being one base from a much bigger clone, this may be a read error. The V and J genes are TRBV14 and TRBJ2-7; D is undetermined. Germline-derived CDR1 and CDR2 are SGHDN and FVKESK. The CDR3 totals 15 residues. CDR3 region: CASTTTALLFYDQYF. In DNA, the CDR3 is TGTGCCAGCACCACGACGGCACTGCTATTCTACGACCAGTACTTC.

The rearrangement links TRBV20-1 to TRBJ2-3; tentative D call: TRBD2 (5 bases). This CDR3 has 12 residues. Germline V gives CDR1 DFQATT, CDR2 SNEGSKA (reference sequence). The CDR3 loop reads CRGVGGTDTQYF. In DNA form, the CDR3 reads TGCAGGGGAGTTGGCGGGACAGATACGCAGTATTTT.

This chain joins TRBV18 and TRBJ2-4; 7 bases align to TRBD2. Trimming removed 6 bases from V and 1 base from J; junction bases left unmatched: 6. This CDR3 has 15 amino acids. Germline-derived CDR1 and CDR2 are KGHSH and LQKENI. CDR3 sequence: CASSPGREAKNIQYF. CDR3 DNA: TGTGCCAGCTCCCCAGGGCGGGAGGCCAAAAACATTCAGTACTTC.

This rearrangement joins TRBV12-3 or TRBV12-4 to TRBJ1-1; D is unresolved. This CDR3 spans 13 amino acids. Trimming left V 5 bases short and J 4 bases short, with 11 bases between. Written as DNA, the CDR3 is TGTGCCAGCAGTCCCTGGGTGGGCACTGAAGCTTTCTTT. Its protein product is CASSPWVGTEAFF.

V gene TRBV12-3 or TRBV12-4 combines with J gene TRBJ2-5; 7 positions agree with TRBD2. This CDR3 region has 15 residues. Trimming cost V 7 bases and J 4 bases; bases outside gene matches: 12. The CDR3 nucleotides read TGTGCCAGCACGGAGCGGGGAGGGCCTCTAGAGACCCAGTACTTC. It is translated as CASTERGGPLETQYF.

The V call is TRBV4-1, the J call TRBJ1-1, with a weak D call TRBD1 (5 bases). Germline loops: CDR1 MGHRA, CDR2 YSYEKL. CDR3 length equals 14 residues. Trimming took off 1 base at V and 2 bases at J, with 8 bases between the two ends. The CDR3 spells CASSQVRDNTEAFF. CDR3 sequence (DNA): TGCGCCAGCAGCCAAGTTAGGGACAACACTGAAGCTTTCTTT.

The chain uses TRBV7-2 and TRBJ1-2; tentatively, D is TRBD1 (5 bases). The CDR3 spans 15 residues. The V end was cut by 0 bases, the J end by 5 bases, with 13 bases between. Germline V gene sequence: CDR1 SGHTA, CDR2 FQGNSA. The chain's CDR3 is CASSLAPNRLYGYTF. As DNA, the CDR3 is TGTGCCAGCAGCTTAGCGCCCAACAGGCTTTATGGCTACACCTTC.

This clonotype has a handful of counts. This chain joins TRBV7-2 and TRBJ2-1; D is perhaps TRBD2 (6 bases). V dropped 2 bases and J dropped 4 bases, with 12 bases sitting between them. Germline CDR1 reads SGHTA; CDR2 reads FQGNSA. The length of the CDR3 is 15 residues. CDR3 sequence reads: CASSLSGDSYNEQFF. DNA of the CDR3: TGTGCCAGCAGCTTATCGGGAGACTCGTACAATGAGCAGTTCTTC.

The chain carries TRBV11-2 and TRBJ1-2; 7 bases align to TRBD1. Losses at the gene ends were 6 bases for V and 6 bases for J; bases not matched to a gene: 16. The CDR3 totals 16 residues. The germline V gene has CDR1 SGHAT and CDR2 FQNNGV. The CDR3 coding sequence is TGTGCCAGCAGTCTTAGAACTAGGGGGCCCGACCATGGCTACACCTTC. Its translation is CASSLRTRGPDHGYTF.

This chain joins TRBV2 and TRBJ2-2; D remains ambiguous. CDR1 is SNHLY, CDR2 FYNNEI, per germline. V gave up 8 bases and J gave up 2 bases, with 12 bases separating them. CDR3 size: 14 residues. The CDR3 DNA reads as TGTGCCAGCCTCCGGTCGGGTAACACCGGGGAGCTGTTTTTT. Translation gives CASLRSGNTGELFF.

The chain combines TRBV5-1 with TRBJ2-2; 7 nucleotides agree with TRBD1. The CDR3 consists of 16 residues. J was trimmed by 1 base and V by 4 bases; bases with no gene match: 7. In germline, CDR1 is SGHRS, CDR2 YFSETQ. The CDR3 is CASSLRTGLNTGELFF. CDR3 nucleotide sequence: TGCGCCAGCAGCCTGCGGACAGGATTGAACACCGGGGAGCTGTTTTTT.

The V call is TRBV21-1, the J call TRBJ2-6; the DNA was not used to check the table's D call, TRBD1. TRBV21-1 is annotated as a pseudogene. This CDR3 spans 17 amino acids. CDR3 in DNA: TGTGCCAGCAGTCGGACAGGAGTTCGCTCTGGGGCCAACGTCCTGACTTTC. This sequence encodes CASSRTGVRSGANVLTF.

This clonotype was counted a few times. The rearrangement links TRBV6-5 to TRBJ2-2; TRBD2 matches at 10 bases. The trim removed 7 bases at V and 7 bases at J, leaving 6 bases unmatched. CDR3 length: 14 residues. Germline assignment: CDR1 MNHEY and CDR2 SVGAGI. DNA for the CDR3: TGTGCCAGCACTCTGACTAGCGGGCTCGGGGAGCTGTTTTTT. Translation gives CASTLTSGLGELFF.

The rearrangement uses TRBV5-1 and TRBJ2-1; perhaps TRBD1 as D (6 bases). Looked up from germline, CDR1 is SGHRS and CDR2 is YFSETQ. V was clipped by 5 bases and J by 5 bases, with 14 bases between them. The CDR3 spans 14 residues. Here the CDR3 reads CASRAGTQNNEQFF. Written as DNA, the CDR3 is TGCGCCAGCAGAGCCGGGACACAGAACAATGAGCAGTTCTTC.

The chain employs TRBV7-2 and TRBJ2-5; the D gene could be TRBD1 or TRBD2 (6 bases each). CDR3 length equals 15 residues. V was clipped by 2 bases and J by 1 base, with 11 bases between them. Looked up from germline, CDR1 is SGHTA and CDR2 is FQGNSA. CDR3 sequence: CASSLRRGAQETQYF. CDR3 in DNA: TGTGCCAGCAGCTTACGAAGGGGGGCCCAAGAGACCCAGTACTTC. Using reference TRBV7-2 and TRBJ2-5 for the parts outside the CDR3, the full variable domain is GAGVSQSPSNKVTEKGKDVELRCDPISGHTALYWYRQSLGQGLEFLIYFQGNSAPDKSGLPSDRFSAERTGGSVSTLTIQRTQQEDSAVYLCASSLRRGAQETQYFGPGTRLLVL.

Comment on this clonotype: The CDR3 ends on some other residue instead of the conserved phenylalanine or tryptophan, so this is likely a read error. No DNA is shown, since the ends of the CDR3 on it are uncertain; the CDR3 is the one TCRdb lists. This rearrangement joins TRBV12-2 to TRBJ2-3; the table's D gene call, TRBD2, was not cross checked with the DNA. TRBV12-2 is noted as a pseudogene. The CDR3 numbers 15 amino acids, ends counted. CDR3 sequence reads: CASRLAPRATDTQYI.

The chain is built from TRBV4-2 and TRBJ2-7; TRBD2 matches at 9 bases. The CDR3 has 16 amino acids. V lost 0 bases, J lost 1 base, and 4 bases stayed unmatched. CDR1 and CDR2 from the germline V gene are LGHNA and YNFKEQ. The CDR3 region has the DNA TGTGCCAGCAGCCAAGAAGTCAGCGGGGGGTCCTACGAGCAGTACTTC. It yields the protein CASSQEVSGGSYEQYF.

This clonotype has just a few counts. This chain joins TRBV5-1 and TRBJ2-3; unclear D gene. Germline assignment: CDR1 SGHRS and CDR2 YFSETQ. The V end was cut by 1 base, the J end by 1 base, with 7 bases between. This CDR3 is built from 14 residues. The CDR3 loop reads CASSLWQGTDTQYF. CDR3 DNA sequence: TGCGCCAGCAGCTTGTGGCAGGGCACAGATACGCAGTATTTT.

This clonotype appeared many times. The genes are TRBV20-1 and TRBJ2-5, with TRBD1 identical over 11 bases. Losses at the gene ends were 0 bases for V and 4 bases for J; bases not matched to a gene: 4. This CDR3 is 15 amino acids long. Germline-derived CDR1 and CDR2 are DFQATT and SNEGSKA (reference sequence). The CDR3 reads CSARDPGQGGETQYF. The CDR3, as DNA: TGCAGTGCTAGAGACCCGGGACAGGGGGGAGAGACCCAGTACTTC.

A few counts support this clonotype. This chain connects TRBV28 to TRBJ2-1, with TRBD2 identical over 7 bases. Looked up from germline, CDR1 is MDHEN and CDR2 is SYDVKM. With V trimmed by 7 bases and J by 3 bases, 9 bases remained unmatched. CDR3 length: 15 residues. This CDR3 reads CASTLSGLLYNEQFF. CDR3 in DNA: TGTGCCAGCACCCTCTCGGGACTACTCTACAATGAGCAGTTCTTC.

This clonotype was seen ten or more times. This rearrangement joins TRBV5-1 to TRBJ2-1; 7 nucleotides match TRBD2. This CDR3 is 15 amino acids long. With 4 bases clipped from V and 5 bases from J, the junction kept 9 bases outside the gene matches. Germline V gives CDR1 SGHRS, CDR2 YFSETQ. CDR3 coding DNA: TGCGCCAGCAGCCCGATTAGCGGGCCAGACAATGAGCAGTTCTTC. This translates into CASSPISGPDNEQFF.